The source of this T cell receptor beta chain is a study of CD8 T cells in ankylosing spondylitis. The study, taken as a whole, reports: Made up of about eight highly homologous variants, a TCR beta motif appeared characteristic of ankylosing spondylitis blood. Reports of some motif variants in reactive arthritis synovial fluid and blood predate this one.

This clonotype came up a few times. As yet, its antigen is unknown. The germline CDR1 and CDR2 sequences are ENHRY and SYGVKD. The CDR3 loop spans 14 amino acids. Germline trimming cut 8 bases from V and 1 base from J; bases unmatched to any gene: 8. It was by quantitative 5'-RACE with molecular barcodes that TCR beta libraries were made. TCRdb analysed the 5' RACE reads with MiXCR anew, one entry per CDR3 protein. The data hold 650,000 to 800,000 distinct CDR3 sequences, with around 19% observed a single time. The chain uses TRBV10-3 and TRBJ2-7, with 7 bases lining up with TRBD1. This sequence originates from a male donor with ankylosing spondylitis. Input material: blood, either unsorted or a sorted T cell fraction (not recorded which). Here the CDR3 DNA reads TGTGCCATCCACAACCCGGGACAGTCCTACGAGCAGTACTTC. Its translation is CAIHNPGQSYEQYF.